The next 5 T cell receptor beta chains were all read from a single sample in a study of CD8 T cells in ankylosing spondylitis. One entry per CDR3 protein, called by TCRdb with MiXCR from the 5' RACE reads. The table shows about 360,000 distinct CDR3 sequences, with around 20% occurring only once. Sample: blood, either unsorted or a sorted T cell fraction (not recorded which). The receptor set was obtained from a male donor with ankylosing spondylitis or in good health (not recorded which).

The V gene is TRBV19, the J gene TRBJ1-5; D not resolved. The CDR3 has 15 amino acids. V lost 7 bases and J lost 0, with 13 bases in between. Germline V lookup: CDR1 LNHDA, CDR2 SQIVND (reference sequence). CDR3 sequence (DNA): TGTGCCAGTACCACGGATGTTTATAGCAATCAGCCCCAGCATTTT. Translating it yields CASTTDVYSNQPQHF.

This clonotype was observed at least ten times. CDR3 nucleotide sequence: TGCGCCAGCAGTTATGGTGCGAGCTACGAGCAGTACTTC. This codes for CASSYGASYEQYF. This chain uses TRBV10-2 with TRBJ2-7; no firm D call. CDR3 length: 13 residues. The germline V gene encodes CDR1 WSHSY and CDR2 SAAADI. V lost 5 bases to trimming and J lost 3 bases, with 11 bases between them.

The table lists this clonotype with a few counts. The rearrangement joins TRBV20-1 to TRBJ1-4; the D is unclear. V was trimmed by 2 bases and J by 3 bases, leaving 13 bases between them. The germline V gene encodes CDR1 DFQATT and CDR2 SNEGSKA (reference sequence). This CDR3 has 15 amino acids. In nucleotides, the CDR3 is TGCAGTGCTAGACGTCCCAGGTCGGCTAATGAAAAACTGTTTTTT. Translation gives CSARRPRSANEKLFF.

This clonotype was seen only a few times. CDR3 amino acids: CASSPRQGAGELFF. The DNA of the CDR3 is TGTGCCAGCAGCCCTCGACAGGGGGCCGGGGAGCTGTTTTTT. This rearrangement joins TRBV2 to TRBJ2-2; 9 bases agree with TRBD1. Germline CDR1 is SNHLY and CDR2 is FYNNEI. CDR3 length equals 14 residues. V shed 6 bases and J 6 bases; nucleotides not matched to a gene: 5.

The chain employs TRBV12-3 or TRBV12-4 and TRBJ2-7; TRBD1 agrees at 11 bases. The CDR3 is 16 residues long. The V and J ends lost 5 bases and 3 bases, in that order; junction bases with no gene match: 9. CDR3: CASSGSDRGRNYEQYF. CDR3 in DNA: TGTGCCAGCAGTGGCTCGGACAGGGGGCGAAACTACGAGCAGTACTTC.